This is a list of T cell receptor beta chains from one sample in a study of identical twins. TCRdb recomputed calls from the 5' RACE reads with MiXCR, one row per CDR3 protein. The sample contains roughly 770,000 distinct CDR3 sequences, about 18% of which appear only once. The same data also contributed to another study, on T cells expressing NK-cell markers.

Sequenced input: PBMCs. The receptors derive from a young woman in good health. The CDR3 runs from the conserved cysteine through the conserved F or W. Fields, in order: D gene, J gene, V gene, clone size, CDR3 protein, CDR3 DNA. D genes are given only for firm matches. Some rows mark clone size as missing; the rest say once, few, many or name a class of expanded clone.

d_gene: -
j_gene: TRBJ2-2
v_gene: TRBV6-2/TRBV6-3
abundance: -
CDR3aa: CASSYLRYTGELFF
CDR3nt: TGTGCCAGCAGTTACCTCAGATACACCGGGGAGCTGTTTTTT

d_gene: -
j_gene: TRBJ2-2
v_gene: TRBV12-3/TRBV12-4
abundance: -
CDR3aa: CASSFLGVGELFF
CDR3nt: TGTGCCAGCAGTTTCCTGGGCGTGGGGGAGCTGTTTTTT

d_gene: TRBD2
j_gene: TRBJ2-5
v_gene: TRBV7-9
abundance: -
CDR3aa: CASSPPPSGRRETQYF
CDR3nt: TGTGCCAGCAGCCCCCCGCCTAGCGGGAGAAGAGAGACCCAGTACTTC

d_gene: -
j_gene: TRBJ2-7
v_gene: TRBV11-2
abundance: few
CDR3aa: CASSLGTDLTYEQYF
CDR3nt: TGTGCCAGCAGCTTAGGGACTGACCTGACCTACGAGCAGTACTTC

d_gene: -
j_gene: TRBJ1-2
v_gene: TRBV20-1
abundance: few
CDR3aa: CSASYRAAYGYTF
CDR3nt: TGCAGTGCTTCCTACAGGGCGGCCTATGGCTACACCTTC

d_gene: -
j_gene: TRBJ2-1
v_gene: TRBV7-9
abundance: -
CDR3aa: CASSLQGQMYNEQFF
CDR3nt: TGTGCCAGCAGTTTACAAGGACAGATGTACAATGAGCAGTTCTTC

d_gene: -
j_gene: TRBJ2-7
v_gene: TRBV12-3/TRBV12-4
abundance: few
CDR3aa: CASSFWGWRGAGEQYF
CDR3nt: TGTGCCAGCAGTTTTTGGGGTTGGCGAGGGGCGGGGGAGCAGTACTTC

d_gene: -
j_gene: TRBJ2-6
v_gene: TRBV20-1
abundance: -
CDR3aa: CSAKSSGANVLTF
CDR3nt: TGCAGTGCGAAGTCGTCTGGGGCCAACGTCCTGACTTTC

d_gene: TRBD2
j_gene: TRBJ2-5
v_gene: TRBV20-1
abundance: -
CDR3aa: CSAIFSGGRETQYF
CDR3nt: TGCAGTGCTATCTTCAGCGGGGGGCGGGAGACCCAGTACTTC

d_gene: TRBD2
j_gene: TRBJ2-3
v_gene: TRBV6-1
abundance: -
CDR3aa: CASKTSSISTDTQYF
CDR3nt: TGTGCCAGCAAGACTAGCTCGATCAGCACAGATACGCAGTATTTT

d_gene: -
j_gene: TRBJ2-2
v_gene: TRBV5-1
abundance: few
CDR3aa: CASSLDAAYTGELFF
CDR3nt: TGCGCCAGCAGCTTGGATGCGGCATACACCGGGGAGCTGTTTTTT

d_gene: -
j_gene: TRBJ2-4
v_gene: TRBV20-1
abundance: -
CDR3aa: CSAGGENIQYF
CDR3nt: TGCAGTGCGGGAGGCGAAAACATTCAGTACTTC

d_gene: -
j_gene: TRBJ1-2
v_gene: TRBV12-3/TRBV12-4
abundance: few
CDR3aa: CASRLAGYGYTF
CDR3nt: TGTGCCAGCAGGTTAGCAGGGTATGGCTACACCTTC

d_gene: -
j_gene: TRBJ1-1
v_gene: TRBV29-1
abundance: few
CDR3aa: CSAGLGGTEAFF
CDR3nt: TGCAGCGCCGGACTGGGCGGGACTGAAGCTTTCTTT

d_gene: -
j_gene: TRBJ2-3
v_gene: TRBV4-3
abundance: -
CDR3aa: CASSQDRGSYREEYF
CDR3nt: TGCGCCAGCAGCCAAGATCGGGGGAGTTATCGGGAAGAGTATTTT

d_gene: -
j_gene: TRBJ2-2
v_gene: TRBV27
abundance: few
CDR3aa: CASRHTQLTGELFF
CDR3nt: TGTGCCAGCAGGCATACCCAGCTAACCGGGGAGCTGTTTTTT

d_gene: -
j_gene: TRBJ2-7
v_gene: TRBV12-5
abundance: few
CDR3aa: CASGPRWGDEQYF
CDR3nt: TGTGCTAGTGGCCCACGCTGGGGAGACGAGCAGTACTTC

d_gene: -
j_gene: TRBJ2-7
v_gene: TRBV6-2/TRBV6-3
abundance: few
CDR3aa: CASRPPGRVMNEQYF
CDR3nt: TGTGCCAGCAGACCTCCGGGGCGGGTTATGAACGAGCAGTACTTC

d_gene: -
j_gene: TRBJ2-5
v_gene: TRBV7-6
abundance: -
CDR3aa: CASSLNGGTLQETQYF
CDR3nt: TGTGCCAGCAGCTTAAATGGCGGGACGCTCCAAGAGACCCAGTACTTC

d_gene: -
j_gene: TRBJ2-3
v_gene: TRBV27
abundance: few
CDR3aa: CASNPRLTATDTQYF
CDR3nt: TGTGCCAGCAACCCGAGACTAACCGCCACAGATACGCAGTATTTT

d_gene: -
j_gene: TRBJ2-3
v_gene: TRBV7-2
abundance: -
CDR3aa: CASSFFQRVDTQYF
CDR3nt: TGTGCCAGCAGCTTTTTCCAGCGTGTGGATACGCAGTATTTT

d_gene: -
j_gene: TRBJ2-3
v_gene: TRBV20-1
abundance: -
CDR3aa: CSASPSAGYTDTQYF
CDR3nt: TGCAGTGCTAGCCCCTCCGCGGGTTATACAGATACGCAGTATTTT

d_gene: -
j_gene: TRBJ2-2
v_gene: TRBV12-3/TRBV12-4
abundance: many
CDR3aa: CASRGFGELFF
CDR3nt: TGTGCCAGTAGGGGGTTCGGGGAGCTGTTTTTT

d_gene: -
j_gene: TRBJ2-7
v_gene: TRBV9
abundance: -
CDR3aa: CASSLRGGPYPYEQYF
CDR3nt: TGTGCCAGCAGCCTCCGAGGGGGACCTTACCCCTACGAGCAGTACTTC

d_gene: -
j_gene: TRBJ2-5
v_gene: TRBV10-1
abundance: few
CDR3aa: CASSVDQETQYF
CDR3nt: TGCGCCAGCAGTGTGGACCAAGAGACCCAGTACTTC

d_gene: -
j_gene: TRBJ2-1
v_gene: TRBV11-3
abundance: -
CDR3aa: CASSSPRRDNEQFF
CDR3nt: TGTGCCAGCAGCTCCCCTCGACGGGACAATGAGCAGTTCTTC

d_gene: TRBD2
j_gene: TRBJ2-3
v_gene: TRBV20-1
abundance: -
CDR3aa: CSASPLSGRGTDTQYF
CDR3nt: TGCAGTGCTAGTCCCCTTAGCGGGAGGGGGACAGATACGCAGTATTTT

d_gene: -
j_gene: TRBJ2-3
v_gene: TRBV20-1
abundance: -
CDR3aa: CSALLGSTDTQYF
CDR3nt: TGCAGTGCTCTACTAGGGTCCACAGATACGCAGTATTTT

d_gene: -
j_gene: TRBJ2-2
v_gene: TRBV6-4
abundance: -
CDR3aa: CASSQTETGELFF
CDR3nt: TGTGCCAGCAGTCAAACAGAGACCGGGGAGCTGTTTTTT

d_gene: TRBD1
j_gene: TRBJ1-4
v_gene: TRBV27
abundance: -
CDR3aa: CASSGDSLLGKLFF
CDR3nt: TGTGCCAGCAGTGGGGACAGCCTGTTGGGAAAACTGTTTTTT

d_gene: -
j_gene: TRBJ1-3
v_gene: TRBV11-2
abundance: -
CDR3aa: CASSPQGFGGNTIYF
CDR3nt: TGTGCCAGCAGCCCACAGGGATTTGGTGGAAACACCATATATTTT

d_gene: -
j_gene: TRBJ1-6
v_gene: TRBV5-1
abundance: -
CDR3aa: CASSAGQTHSPLHF
CDR3nt: TGCGCCAGCAGCGCCGGACAGACCCATTCACCCCTCCACTTT

d_gene: TRBD2
j_gene: TRBJ2-4
v_gene: TRBV20-1
abundance: -
CDR3aa: CSARDLSGGAKNIQYF
CDR3nt: TGCAGTGCTAGAGATCTTTCGGGGGGGGCCAAAAACATTCAGTACTTC

d_gene: TRBD2
j_gene: TRBJ2-7
v_gene: TRBV5-1
abundance: few
CDR3aa: CASGPSGPHEQYF
CDR3nt: TGCGCCAGCGGTCCTAGCGGGCCCCACGAGCAGTACTTC

d_gene: -
j_gene: TRBJ2-5
v_gene: TRBV25-1
abundance: few
CDR3aa: CASVGYETQYF
CDR3nt: TGTGCCAGCGTGGGGTATGAGACCCAGTACTTC

d_gene: -
j_gene: TRBJ2-5
v_gene: TRBV30
abundance: few
CDR3aa: CAWSTPGAETQYF
CDR3nt: TGTGCCTGGAGTACCCCAGGGGCGGAGACCCAGTACTTC

d_gene: -
j_gene: TRBJ1-3
v_gene: TRBV7-9
abundance: few
CDR3aa: CASSPERRTIYF
CDR3nt: TGTGCCAGCAGCCCGGAGAGGCGCACCATATATTTT

d_gene: -
j_gene: TRBJ2-5
v_gene: TRBV2
abundance: once
CDR3aa: CASMAGTQYF
CDR3nt: TGTGCCAGCATGGCGGGGACCCAGTACTTC

d_gene: -
j_gene: TRBJ2-1
v_gene: TRBV7-9
abundance: -
CDR3aa: CASSLSGNVQFF
CDR3nt: TGTGCCAGCAGCTTATCAGGGAATGTGCAGTTCTTC

d_gene: -
j_gene: TRBJ1-1
v_gene: TRBV12-3/TRBV12-4
abundance: many
CDR3aa: CASRPSGRRTEAFF
CDR3nt: TGTGCCAGCAGGCCGTCAGGTCGACGGACTGAAGCTTTCTTT

d_gene: -
j_gene: TRBJ2-7
v_gene: TRBV29-1
abundance: -
CDR3aa: CSASSSYYEQYF
CDR3nt: TGCAGCGCCTCTAGCAGTTACTACGAGCAGTACTTC

d_gene: -
j_gene: TRBJ2-5
v_gene: TRBV10-3
abundance: -
CDR3aa: CAIKIGDSQETQYF
CDR3nt: TGTGCCATCAAGATCGGCGACAGTCAAGAGACCCAGTACTTC

d_gene: -
j_gene: TRBJ2-2
v_gene: TRBV27
abundance: many
CDR3aa: CASSFGESGELFF
CDR3nt: TGTGCCAGCAGTTTTGGGGAGAGCGGGGAGCTGTTTTTT

d_gene: -
j_gene: TRBJ2-1
v_gene: TRBV4-1
abundance: -
CDR3aa: CASSQPSGGPSSYNEQFF
CDR3nt: TGCGCCAGCAGCCAGCCCAGTGGCGGGCCGAGCTCCTACAATGAGCAGTTCTTC

d_gene: -
j_gene: TRBJ2-4
v_gene: TRBV4-2
abundance: -
CDR3aa: CASSQITGAKNIQYF
CDR3nt: TGTGCCAGCAGCCAAATAACGGGAGCCAAAAACATTCAGTACTTC

d_gene: TRBD1
j_gene: TRBJ1-1
v_gene: TRBV20-1
abundance: many
CDR3aa: CSATGGMGTEAFF
CDR3nt: TGCAGTGCCACAGGGGGCATGGGCACTGAAGCTTTCTTT

d_gene: -
j_gene: TRBJ2-7
v_gene: TRBV2
abundance: many
CDR3aa: CASSGDTSYEQYF
CDR3nt: TGTGCCAGCAGTGGAGACACCTCCTACGAGCAGTACTTC

d_gene: -
j_gene: TRBJ2-3
v_gene: TRBV12-3/TRBV12-4
abundance: -
CDR3aa: CASNSPGTPHLTDTQYF
CDR3nt: TGTGCCAGCAACTCTCCCGGGACACCCCATCTCACAGATACGCAGTATTTT

d_gene: TRBD1
j_gene: TRBJ2-1
v_gene: TRBV27
abundance: -
CDR3aa: CAISFIGTGNVDKANEQFF
CDR3nt: TGTGCCATCAGTTTTATCGGGACAGGCAATGTGGACAAGGCGAATGAGCAGTTCTTC

d_gene: -
j_gene: TRBJ2-1
v_gene: TRBV7-2
abundance: -
CDR3aa: CASRWGRGAYNEQFF
CDR3nt: TGTGCCAGCAGGTGGGGCAGAGGGGCGTACAATGAGCAGTTCTTC

d_gene: TRBD2
j_gene: TRBJ2-3
v_gene: TRBV20-1
abundance: -
CDR3aa: CSAHGGGAGDTQYF
CDR3nt: TGCAGTGCTCACGGCGGGGGGGCTGGAGATACGCAGTATTTT

d_gene: TRBD1
j_gene: TRBJ2-3
v_gene: TRBV5-1
abundance: -
CDR3aa: CASSLGQERGDTQYF
CDR3nt: TGCGCCAGCAGCCTCGGACAGGAACGGGGAGATACGCAGTATTTT

d_gene: TRBD1
j_gene: TRBJ1-3
v_gene: TRBV9
abundance: -
CDR3aa: CASSVTGDGNTIYF
CDR3nt: TGTGCCAGCAGCGTTACAGGGGATGGAAACACCATATATTTT

d_gene: -
j_gene: TRBJ2-1
v_gene: TRBV9
abundance: few
CDR3aa: CASSVAYEQFF
CDR3nt: TGTGCCAGCAGCGTAGCGTATGAGCAGTTCTTC